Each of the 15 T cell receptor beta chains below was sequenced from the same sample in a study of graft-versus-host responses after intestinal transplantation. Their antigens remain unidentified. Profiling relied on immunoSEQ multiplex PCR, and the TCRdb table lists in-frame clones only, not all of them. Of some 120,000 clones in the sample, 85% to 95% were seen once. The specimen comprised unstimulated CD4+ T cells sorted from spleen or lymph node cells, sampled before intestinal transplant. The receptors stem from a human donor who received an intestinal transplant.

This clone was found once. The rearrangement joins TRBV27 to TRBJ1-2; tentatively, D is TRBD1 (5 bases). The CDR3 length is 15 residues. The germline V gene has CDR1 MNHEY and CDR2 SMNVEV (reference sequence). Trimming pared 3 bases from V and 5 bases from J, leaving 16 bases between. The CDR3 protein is CASSFGAGFMYGYTF. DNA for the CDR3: TGTGCCAGCAGTTTCGGGGCAGGGTTTATGTATGGCTACACCTTC.

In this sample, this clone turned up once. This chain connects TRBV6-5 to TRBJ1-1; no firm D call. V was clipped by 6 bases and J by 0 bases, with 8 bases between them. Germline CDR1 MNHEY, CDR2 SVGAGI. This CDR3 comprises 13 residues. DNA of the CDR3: TGTGCCAGCAGCCAGGAAATGAACACTGAAGCTTTCTTT. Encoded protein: CASSQEMNTEAFF.

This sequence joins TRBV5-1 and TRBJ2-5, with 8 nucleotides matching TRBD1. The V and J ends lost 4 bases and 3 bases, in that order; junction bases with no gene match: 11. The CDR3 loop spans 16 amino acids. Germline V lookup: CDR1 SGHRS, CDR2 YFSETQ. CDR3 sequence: CASSEGSGQGKETQYF. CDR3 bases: TGCGCCAGCAGCGAAGGTTCCGGACAGGGCAAAGAGACCCAGTACTTC. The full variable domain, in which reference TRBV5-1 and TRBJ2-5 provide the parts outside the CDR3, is KAGVTQTPRYLIKTRGQQVTLSCSPISGHRSVSWYQQTPGQGLQFLFEYFSETQRNKGNFPGRFSGRQFSNSRSEMNVSTLELGDSALYLCASSEGSGQGKETQYFGPGTRLLVL.

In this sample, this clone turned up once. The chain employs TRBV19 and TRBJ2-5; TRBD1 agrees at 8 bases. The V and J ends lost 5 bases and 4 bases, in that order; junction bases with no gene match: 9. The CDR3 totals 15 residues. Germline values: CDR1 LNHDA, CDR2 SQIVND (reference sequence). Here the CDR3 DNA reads TGTGCCAGTAGTCGTCGGACAGGGAAGTTAGAGACCCAGTACTTC. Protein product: CASSRRTGKLETQYF.

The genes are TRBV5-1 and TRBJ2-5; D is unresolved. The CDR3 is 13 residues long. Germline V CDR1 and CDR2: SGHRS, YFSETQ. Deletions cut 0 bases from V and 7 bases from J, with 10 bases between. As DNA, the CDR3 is TGCGCCAGCAGCTTGGCGCGCGAAGGGACCCAGTACTTC. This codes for CASSLAREGTQYF.

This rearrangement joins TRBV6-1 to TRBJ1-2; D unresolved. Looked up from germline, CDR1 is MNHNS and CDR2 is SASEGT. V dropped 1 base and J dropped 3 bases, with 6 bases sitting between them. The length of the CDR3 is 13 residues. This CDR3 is CASSEGLYYGYTF. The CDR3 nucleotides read TGTGCCAGCAGTGAAGGGCTTTACTATGGCTACACCTTC.

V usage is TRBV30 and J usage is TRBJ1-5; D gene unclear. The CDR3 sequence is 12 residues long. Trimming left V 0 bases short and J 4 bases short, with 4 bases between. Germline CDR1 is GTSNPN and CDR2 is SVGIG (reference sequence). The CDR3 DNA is TGTGCCTGGAGTGTCGGGAATCAGCCCCAGCATTTT. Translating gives CAWSVGNQPQHF.

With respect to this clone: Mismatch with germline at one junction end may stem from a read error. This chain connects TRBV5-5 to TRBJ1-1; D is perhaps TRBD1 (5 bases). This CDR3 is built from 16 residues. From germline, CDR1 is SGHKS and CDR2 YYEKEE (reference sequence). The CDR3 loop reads CASSLWLGPGNSEAFF. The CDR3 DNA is TGTGCCAGCAGCTTGTGGCTGGGGCCGGGGAACTCTGAAGCTTTCTTT.

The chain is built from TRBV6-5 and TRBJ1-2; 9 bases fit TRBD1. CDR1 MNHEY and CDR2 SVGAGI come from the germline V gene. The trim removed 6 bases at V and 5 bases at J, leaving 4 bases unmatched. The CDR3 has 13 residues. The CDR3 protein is CASRSGQGYGYTF. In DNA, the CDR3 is TGTGCCAGCAGGTCCGGACAGGGGTATGGCTACACCTTC.

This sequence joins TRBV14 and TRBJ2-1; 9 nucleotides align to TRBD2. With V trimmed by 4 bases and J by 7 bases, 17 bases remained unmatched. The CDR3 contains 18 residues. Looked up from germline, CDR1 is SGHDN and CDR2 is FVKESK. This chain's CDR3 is CASSPLVGSGGKLNEQFF. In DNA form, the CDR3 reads TGTGCCAGCAGCCCCCTAGTGGGTAGCGGGGGAAAATTGAATGAGCAGTTCTTC.

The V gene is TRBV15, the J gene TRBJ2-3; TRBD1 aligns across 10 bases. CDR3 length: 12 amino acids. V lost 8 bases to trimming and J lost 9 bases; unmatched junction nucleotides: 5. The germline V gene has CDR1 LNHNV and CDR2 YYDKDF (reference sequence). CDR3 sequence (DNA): TGTGCCACCCGGGACAGGGGACGGACGCAGTATTTT. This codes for CATRDRGRTQYF.

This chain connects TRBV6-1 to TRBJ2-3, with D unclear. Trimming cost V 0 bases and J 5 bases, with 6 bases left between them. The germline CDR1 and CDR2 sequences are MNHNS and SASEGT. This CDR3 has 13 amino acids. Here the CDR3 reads CASSEAQRDTQYF. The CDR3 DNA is TGTGCCAGCAGTGAAGCACAGCGAGATACGCAGTATTTT.

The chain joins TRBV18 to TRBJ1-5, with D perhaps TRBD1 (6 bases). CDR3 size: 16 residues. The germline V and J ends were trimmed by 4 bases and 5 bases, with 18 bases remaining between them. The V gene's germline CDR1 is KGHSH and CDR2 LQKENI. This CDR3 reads CASSLYYRDKYQPQHF. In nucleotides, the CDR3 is TGTGCCAGCTCACTCTATTACCGGGACAAATATCAGCCCCAGCATTTT. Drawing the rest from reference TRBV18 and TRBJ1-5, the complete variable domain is NAGVMQNPRHLVRRRGQEARLRCSPMKGHSHVYWYRQLPEEGLKFMVYLQKENIIDESGMPKERFSAEFPKEGPSILRIQQVVRGDSAAYFCASSLYYRDKYQPQHFGDGTRLSIL.

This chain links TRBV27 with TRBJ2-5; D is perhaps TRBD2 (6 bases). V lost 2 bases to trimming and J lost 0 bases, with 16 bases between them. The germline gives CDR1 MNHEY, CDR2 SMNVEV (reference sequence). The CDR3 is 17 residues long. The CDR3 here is CASSLIQGGRYQETQYF. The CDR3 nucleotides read TGTGCCAGCAGTTTAATCCAGGGTGGGAGGTACCAAGAGACCCAGTACTTC.

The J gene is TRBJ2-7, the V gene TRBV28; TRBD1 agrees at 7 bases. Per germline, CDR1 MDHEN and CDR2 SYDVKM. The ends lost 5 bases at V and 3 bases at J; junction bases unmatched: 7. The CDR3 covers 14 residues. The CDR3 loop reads CASSRPDRIYEQYF. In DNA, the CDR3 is TGTGCCAGCAGTCGACCGGACAGGATCTACGAGCAGTACTTC.